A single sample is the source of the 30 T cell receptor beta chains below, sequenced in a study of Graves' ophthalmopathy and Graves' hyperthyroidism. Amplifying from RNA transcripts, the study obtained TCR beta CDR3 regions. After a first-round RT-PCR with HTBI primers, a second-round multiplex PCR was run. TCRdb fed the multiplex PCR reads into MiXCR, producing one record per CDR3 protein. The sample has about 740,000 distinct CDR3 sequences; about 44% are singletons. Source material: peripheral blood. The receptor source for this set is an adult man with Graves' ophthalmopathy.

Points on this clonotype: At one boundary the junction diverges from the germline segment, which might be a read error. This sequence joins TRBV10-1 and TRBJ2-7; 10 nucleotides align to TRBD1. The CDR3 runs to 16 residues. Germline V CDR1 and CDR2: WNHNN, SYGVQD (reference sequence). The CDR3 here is CASSYGGQGSSYEQYF. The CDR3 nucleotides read TGTGCCAGCAGTTACGGGGGACAGGGGAGCTCCTACGAGCAGTACTTC.

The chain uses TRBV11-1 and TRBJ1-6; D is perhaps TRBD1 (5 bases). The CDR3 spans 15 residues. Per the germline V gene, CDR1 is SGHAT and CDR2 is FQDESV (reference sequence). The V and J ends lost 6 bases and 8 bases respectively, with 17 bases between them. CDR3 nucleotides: TGTGCCAGCAGTTACACCACTCAAGGGGATTCACCCCTCCACTTT. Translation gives CASSYTTQGDSPLHF.

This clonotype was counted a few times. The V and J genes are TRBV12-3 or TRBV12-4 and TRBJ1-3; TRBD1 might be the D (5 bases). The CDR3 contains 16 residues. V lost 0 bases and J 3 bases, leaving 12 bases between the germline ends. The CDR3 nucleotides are TGTGCCAGCAGTTTAGCGGGTTACAGGAATGGAAACACCATATATTTT. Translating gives CASSLAGYRNGNTIYF.

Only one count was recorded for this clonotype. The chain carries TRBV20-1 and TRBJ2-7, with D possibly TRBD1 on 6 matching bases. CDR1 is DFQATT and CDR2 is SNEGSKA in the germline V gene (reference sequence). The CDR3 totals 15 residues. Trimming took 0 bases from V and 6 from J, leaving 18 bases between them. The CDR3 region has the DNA TGCAGTGCTAGAGATTGGGCAGGGGTTGGGGGCGAGCAGTACTTC. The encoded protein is CSARDWAGVGGEQYF.

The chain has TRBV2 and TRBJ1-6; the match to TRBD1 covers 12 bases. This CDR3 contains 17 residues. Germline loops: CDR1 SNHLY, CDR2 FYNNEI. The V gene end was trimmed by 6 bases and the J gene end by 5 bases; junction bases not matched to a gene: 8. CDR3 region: CASRPGTGGRDNSPLHF. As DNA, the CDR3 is TGTGCCAGCAGACCCGGGACAGGGGGCAGAGATAATTCACCCCTCCACTTT. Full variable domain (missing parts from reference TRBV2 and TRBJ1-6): EPEVTQTPSHQVTQMGQEVILRCVPISNHLYFYWYRQILGQKVEFLVSFYNNEISEKSEIFDDQFSVERPDGSNFTLKIRSTKLEDSAMYFCASRPGTGGRDNSPLHFGNGTRLTVT.

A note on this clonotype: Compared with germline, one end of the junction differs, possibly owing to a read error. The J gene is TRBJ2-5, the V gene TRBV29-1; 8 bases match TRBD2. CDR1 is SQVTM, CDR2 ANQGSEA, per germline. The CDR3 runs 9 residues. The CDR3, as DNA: TGCAGCGTCCTTATGGGGACTAGCTTC. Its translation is CSVLMGTSF.

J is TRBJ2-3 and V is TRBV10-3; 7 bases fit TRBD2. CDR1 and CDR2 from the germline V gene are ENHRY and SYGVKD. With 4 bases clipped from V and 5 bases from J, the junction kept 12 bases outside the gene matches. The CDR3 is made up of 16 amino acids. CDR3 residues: CAISALRGGSGDTQYF. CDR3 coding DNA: TGTGCCATCAGTGCCCTAAGGGGCGGGAGTGGAGATACGCAGTATTTT.

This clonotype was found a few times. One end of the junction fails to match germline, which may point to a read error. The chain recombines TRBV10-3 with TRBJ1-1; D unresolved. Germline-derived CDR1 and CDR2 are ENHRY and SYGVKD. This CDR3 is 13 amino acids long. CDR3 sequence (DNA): TGTGCCAGCAGTTACCTGGGATCGGCTGAAGCTTTCTTT. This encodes CASSYLGSAEAFF.

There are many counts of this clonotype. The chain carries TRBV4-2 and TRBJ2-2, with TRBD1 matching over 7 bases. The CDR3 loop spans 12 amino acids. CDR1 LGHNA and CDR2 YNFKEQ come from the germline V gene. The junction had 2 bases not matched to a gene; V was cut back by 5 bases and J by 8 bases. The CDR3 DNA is TGTGCCAGCAGCGAGGACAGGGGGGAGCTGTTTTTT. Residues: CASSEDRGELFF.

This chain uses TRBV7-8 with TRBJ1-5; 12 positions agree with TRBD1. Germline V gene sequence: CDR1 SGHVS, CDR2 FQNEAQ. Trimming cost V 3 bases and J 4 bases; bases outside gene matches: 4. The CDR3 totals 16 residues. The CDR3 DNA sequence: TGTGCCAGCAGCTTGGGGACAGGGGGCGTGAATCAGCCCCAGCATTTT. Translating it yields CASSLGTGGVNQPQHF.

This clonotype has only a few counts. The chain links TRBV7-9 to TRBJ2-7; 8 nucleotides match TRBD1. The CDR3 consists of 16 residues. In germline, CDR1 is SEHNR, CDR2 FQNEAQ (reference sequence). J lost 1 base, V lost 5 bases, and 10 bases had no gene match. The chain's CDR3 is CASSQPLDRVSYEQYF. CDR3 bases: TGTGCCAGCAGCCAGCCATTGGACAGGGTTTCCTACGAGCAGTACTTC.

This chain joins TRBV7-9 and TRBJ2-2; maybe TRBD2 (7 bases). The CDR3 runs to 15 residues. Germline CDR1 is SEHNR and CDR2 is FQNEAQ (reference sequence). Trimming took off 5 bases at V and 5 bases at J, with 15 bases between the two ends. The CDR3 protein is CASSLGLGGTGELFF. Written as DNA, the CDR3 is TGTGCCAGCAGCCTCGGACTAGGGGGAACCGGGGAGCTGTTTTTT.

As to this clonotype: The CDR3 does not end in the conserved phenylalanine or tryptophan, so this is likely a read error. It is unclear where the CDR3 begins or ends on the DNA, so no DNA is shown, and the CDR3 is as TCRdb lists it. CDR3 in amino acids: CASSLDYRAGYT. The chain carries TRBV7-2 and TRBJ2-7; the table's TRBD2 call for D was not verified on the DNA. Looked up from germline, CDR1 is SGHTA and CDR2 is FQGNSA. Counting both end residues, the CDR3 totals 12 amino acids.

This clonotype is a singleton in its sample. The chain's CDR3 is CSARKAGGPQETQYF. CDR3 bases: TGCAGTGCTAGGAAAGCGGGAGGCCCCCAAGAGACCCAGTACTTC. This chain uses TRBV20-1 with TRBJ2-5, with 9 bases fitting TRBD2. The CDR3 covers 15 residues. Looked up from germline, CDR1 is DFQATT and CDR2 is SNEGSKA (reference sequence). V dropped 3 bases and J dropped 1; count of bases not matched to a gene: 6.

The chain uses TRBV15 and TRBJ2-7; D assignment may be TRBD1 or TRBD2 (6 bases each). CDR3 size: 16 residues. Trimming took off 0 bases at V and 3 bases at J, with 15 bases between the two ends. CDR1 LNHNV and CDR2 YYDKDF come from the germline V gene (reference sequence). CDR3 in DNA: TGTGCCACCAGCAGAGATCGGACCGGGGGCAGCTACGAGCAGTACTTC. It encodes CATSRDRTGGSYEQYF.

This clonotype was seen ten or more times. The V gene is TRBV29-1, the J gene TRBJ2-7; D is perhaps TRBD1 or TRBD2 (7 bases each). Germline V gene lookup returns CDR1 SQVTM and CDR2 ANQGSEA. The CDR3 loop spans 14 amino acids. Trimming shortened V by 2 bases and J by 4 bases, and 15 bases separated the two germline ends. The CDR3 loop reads CSVERQGGVYEQYF. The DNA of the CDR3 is TGCAGCGTTGAAAGACAGGGAGGGGTTTACGAGCAGTACTTC.

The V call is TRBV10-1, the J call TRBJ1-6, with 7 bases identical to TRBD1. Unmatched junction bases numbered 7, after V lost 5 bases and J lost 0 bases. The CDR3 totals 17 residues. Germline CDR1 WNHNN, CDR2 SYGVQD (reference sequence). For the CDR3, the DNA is TGCGCCAGCAGTTTGGGACAGATCAGCTCCTATAATTCACCCCTCCACTTT. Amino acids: CASSLGQISSYNSPLHF.

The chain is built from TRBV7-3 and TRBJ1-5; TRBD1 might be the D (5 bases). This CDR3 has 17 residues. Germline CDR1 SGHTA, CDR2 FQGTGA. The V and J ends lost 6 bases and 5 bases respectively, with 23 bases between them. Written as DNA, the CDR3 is TGTGCCAGCAGTTTATACTTTTTCCAGGGCGGCGATCAGCCCCAGCATTTT. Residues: CASSLYFFQGGDQPQHF.

In nucleotides, the CDR3 is TGTGCCACCAGTGACCCTTGGGGGGAGGGTGACAATGAGCAGTTCTTC. Residues: CATSDPWGEGDNEQFF. This rearrangement joins TRBV24-1 to TRBJ2-1, with 7 bases aligning to TRBD2. The V segment lost 4 bases and the J segment 5 bases; nucleotides outside the gene matches: 10. This CDR3 comprises 16 residues. Germline values: CDR1 KGHDR, CDR2 SFDVKD.

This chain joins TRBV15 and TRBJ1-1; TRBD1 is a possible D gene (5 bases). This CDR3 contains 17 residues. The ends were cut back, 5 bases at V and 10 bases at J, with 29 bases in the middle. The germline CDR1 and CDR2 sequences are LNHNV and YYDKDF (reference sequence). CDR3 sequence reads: CATSRGSIGTDTIGAFF. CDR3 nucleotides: TGTGCCACCAGCCGCGGGAGTATTGGCACGGACACGATAGGAGCTTTCTTT.

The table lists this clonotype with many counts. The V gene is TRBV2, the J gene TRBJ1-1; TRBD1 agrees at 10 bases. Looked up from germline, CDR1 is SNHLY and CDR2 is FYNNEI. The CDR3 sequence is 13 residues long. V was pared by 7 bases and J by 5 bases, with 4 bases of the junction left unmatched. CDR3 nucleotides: TGTGCCAGCAAGGGACAGGGGAGGACTGAAGCTTTCTTT. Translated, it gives CASKGQGRTEAFF.

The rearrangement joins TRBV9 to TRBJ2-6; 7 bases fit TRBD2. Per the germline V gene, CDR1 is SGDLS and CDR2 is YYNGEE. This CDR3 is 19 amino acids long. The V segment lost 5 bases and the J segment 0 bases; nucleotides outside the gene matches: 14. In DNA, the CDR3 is TGTGCCAGCAGTTACTGGGGAGGGCTAGCGCGCTCTGGGGCCAACGTCCTGACTTTC. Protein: CASSYWGGLARSGANVLTF.

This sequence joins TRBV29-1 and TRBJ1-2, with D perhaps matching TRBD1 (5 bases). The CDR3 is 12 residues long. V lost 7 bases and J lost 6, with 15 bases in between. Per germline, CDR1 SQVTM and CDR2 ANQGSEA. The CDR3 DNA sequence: TGCAGCGCCGGACTGGGACGAGATGGCTACACCTTC. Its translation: CSAGLGRDGYTF.

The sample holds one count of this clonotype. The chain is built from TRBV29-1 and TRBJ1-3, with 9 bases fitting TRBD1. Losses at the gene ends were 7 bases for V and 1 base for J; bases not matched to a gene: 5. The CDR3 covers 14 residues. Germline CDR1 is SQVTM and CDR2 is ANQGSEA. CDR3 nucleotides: TGCAGCGCAGGGACAGGGCGGTCTGGAAACACCATATATTTT. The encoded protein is CSAGTGRSGNTIYF.

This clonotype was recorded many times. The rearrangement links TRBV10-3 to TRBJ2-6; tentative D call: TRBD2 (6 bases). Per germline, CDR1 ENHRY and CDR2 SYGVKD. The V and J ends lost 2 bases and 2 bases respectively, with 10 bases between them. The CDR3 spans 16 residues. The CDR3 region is CAISEGGGTGANVLTF. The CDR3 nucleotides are TGTGCCATCAGTGAGGGTGGAGGGACTGGGGCCAACGTCCTGACTTTC.

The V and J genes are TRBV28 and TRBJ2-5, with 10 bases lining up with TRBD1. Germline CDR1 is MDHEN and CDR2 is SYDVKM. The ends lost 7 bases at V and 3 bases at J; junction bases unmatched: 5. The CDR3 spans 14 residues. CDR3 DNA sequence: TGTGCCAGCACTTCAGGGACAGGGGAAGAGACCCAGTACTTC. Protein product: CASTSGTGEETQYF.

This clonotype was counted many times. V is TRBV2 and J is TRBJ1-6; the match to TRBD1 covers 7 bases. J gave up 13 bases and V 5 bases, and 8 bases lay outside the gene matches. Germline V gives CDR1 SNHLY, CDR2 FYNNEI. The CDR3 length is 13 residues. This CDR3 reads CASSSQGVSPLHF. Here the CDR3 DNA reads TGTGCCAGCAGTAGTCAGGGGGTTAGTCCCCTCCACTTT.

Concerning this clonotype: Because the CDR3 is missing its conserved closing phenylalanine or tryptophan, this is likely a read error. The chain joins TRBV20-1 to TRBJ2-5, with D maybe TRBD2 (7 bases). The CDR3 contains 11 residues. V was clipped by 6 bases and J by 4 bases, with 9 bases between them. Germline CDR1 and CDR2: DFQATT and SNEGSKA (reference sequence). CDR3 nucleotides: TGCAGTGCGGGAGGGGGAGAGACCCAGTACTGC. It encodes CSAGGGETQYC.

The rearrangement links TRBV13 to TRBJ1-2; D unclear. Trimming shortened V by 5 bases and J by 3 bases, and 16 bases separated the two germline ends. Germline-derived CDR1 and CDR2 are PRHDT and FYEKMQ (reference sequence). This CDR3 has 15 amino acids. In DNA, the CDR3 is TGTGCCAGCAGCCAAGAGCCCCGTTCCTACTATGGCTACACCTTC. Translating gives CASSQEPRSYYGYTF.

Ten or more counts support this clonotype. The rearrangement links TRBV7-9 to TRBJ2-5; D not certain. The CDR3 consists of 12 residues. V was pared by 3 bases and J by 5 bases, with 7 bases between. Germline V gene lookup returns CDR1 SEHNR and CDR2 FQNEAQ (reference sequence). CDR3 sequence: CASSFSPETQYF. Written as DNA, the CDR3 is TGTGCCAGCAGCTTTTCGCCTGAGACCCAGTACTTC.